These 17 T cell receptor beta chains came from one sample sequenced in a study of vaccination effects on CD4 cells after COVID-19. What these receptors recognize is not known. With the ViraFEST assay, the study expanded antigen-specific CD4+ T cells using viral peptide pools, then sequenced them. Isolation of CD4+ T cells took place after about 10 days of culture. Each participant was administered two doses of either the BNT162b2 or the mRNA-1273 vaccine. The data were produced by immunoSEQ multiplex PCR, yet TCRdb's version contains in-frame clones alone and is incomplete. The sample contains over 50,000 clones, around 78% of which appear only once. The sample here was CD4+ T cells from PBMCs cultured with HCoV-229E spike peptides, taken after COVID-19 vaccination. The receptors were sampled from a human donor who received a COVID-19 vaccine.

The CDR3: CASILNRMETQYF. CDR3 sequence (DNA): TGTGCCAGCATCCTAAACAGAATGGAGACCCAGTACTTC. The V and J genes are TRBV5-8 and TRBJ2-5; D is unclear. The CDR3 consists of 13 residues. Trimming cost V 6 bases and J 5 bases, with 14 bases left between them. Germline-derived CDR1 and CDR2 are SGHTS and YDEGEE.

This chain links TRBV5-1 with TRBJ2-3; 7 bases map to TRBD2. CDR1 and CDR2 (germline): SGHRS, YFSETQ. The V gene end was trimmed by 4 bases and the J gene end by 4 bases; junction bases not matched to a gene: 6. This CDR3 spans 14 amino acids. The CDR3 nucleotides read TGCGCCAGCAGCCCAACAGCGGGGTCAGATACGCAGTATTTT. This encodes CASSPTAGSDTQYF.

The chain couples TRBV19 to TRBJ2-3; no clear D gene. The CDR3 runs to 12 residues. The V end was cut by 8 bases, the J end by 1 base, with 7 bases between. Per the germline V gene, CDR1 is LNHDA and CDR2 is SQIVND (reference sequence). In nucleotides, the CDR3 is TGTGCCAGTTCCTGGGGCACAGATACGCAGTATTTT. Protein sequence: CASSWGTDTQYF.

This clone was recorded a few times. The CDR3 DNA reads as TGTGCCAGCAGCCTGGGACCGACCGTGGCTGAAGCTTTCTTT. Protein: CASSLGPTVAEAFF. The chain recombines TRBV5-5 with TRBJ1-1; D may be TRBD1 (5 bases). V was shortened by 4 bases and J by 6 bases, with 16 bases between the two germline ends. The CDR3 is made up of 14 amino acids. The germline V gene has CDR1 SGHKS and CDR2 YYEKEE (reference sequence).

The chain combines TRBV5-6 with TRBJ2-3; 10 bases are shared with TRBD1. This CDR3 comprises 14 residues. Germline CDR1 SGHDT, CDR2 YYEEEE. Losses at the gene ends were 3 bases for V and 7 bases for J; bases not matched to a gene: 5. CDR3 nucleotide sequence: TGTGCCAGCAGCTCGACAGGGGGCGGAAATACGCAGTATTTT. Translation: CASSSTGGGNTQYF.

This rearrangement joins TRBV11-2 to TRBJ2-7, with a possible D match to TRBD1 (5 bases). Trimming took off 5 bases at V and 4 bases at J, with 18 bases between the two ends. Germline loops: CDR1 SGHAT, CDR2 FQNNGV. The CDR3 consists of 15 residues. CDR3 sequence: CASSIARGRQYEQYV. The CDR3 region has the DNA TGTGCCAGCAGCATCGCAAGGGGTCGGCAATACGAGCAGTACGTC.

This rearrangement joins TRBV10-3 to TRBJ1-1, with TRBD1 as a possible D gene (5 bases). Trimming removed 4 bases at V and 1 base at J, with 16 bases between. The CDR3 length is 16 residues. CDR1 is ENHRY, CDR2 SYGVKD, per germline. CDR3 coding DNA: TGTGCCATCAGTGCTTTACCCCCCGGGACGAACACTGAAGCTTTCTTT. This codes for CAISALPPGTNTEAFF.

The V gene is TRBV19, the J gene TRBJ1-4; no definite D call. V was clipped by 3 bases and J by 4 bases, with 6 bases between them. Germline V gene lookup returns CDR1 LNHDA and CDR2 SQIVND (reference sequence). This CDR3 spans 13 amino acids. CDR3 in amino acids: CASSIGLNEKLFF. DNA for the CDR3: TGTGCCAGTAGTATTGGACTTAATGAAAAACTGTTTTTT. The full variable domain, in which reference TRBV19 and TRBJ1-4 provide the parts outside the CDR3, is DGGITQSPKYLFRKEGQNVTLSCEQNLNHDAMYWYRQDPGQGLRLIYYSQIVNDFQKGDIAEGYSVSREKKESFPLTVTSAQKNPTAFYLCASSIGLNEKLFFGSGTQLSVL.

The CDR3 here is CASSLAGGANEKLFF. CDR3 coding DNA: TGTGCCAGCAGCTTAGCGGGGGGTGCTAATGAAAAACTGTTTTTT. The chain joins TRBV7-2 to TRBJ1-4, with D possibly TRBD1 on 5 matching bases. V lost 0 bases and J 3 bases, leaving 8 bases between the germline ends. CDR3 length: 15 residues. In germline, CDR1 is SGHTA, CDR2 FQGNSA.

The CDR3 region is CATSDLVSYEQYV. The CDR3 bases are TGTGCCACCAGTGATTTGGTCAGTTACGAGCAGTACGTC. The V gene is TRBV24-1, the J gene TRBJ2-7; D uncertain. Trimming stripped 0 bases from V and 4 bases from J, with 6 bases between. Germline CDR1 is KGHDR and CDR2 is SFDVKD. There are 13 residues in the CDR3.

V usage is TRBV29-1 and J usage is TRBJ1-2; D gene unclear. Trimming removed 5 bases from V and 2 bases from J, with 3 bases in between. This CDR3 is built from 10 residues. The germline CDR1 and CDR2 sequences are SQVTM and ANQGSEA. CDR3 sequence reads: CSVLNYGYTF. As DNA, the CDR3 is TGCAGCGTTCTAAACTATGGCTACACCTTC.

This sequence joins TRBV3-1 (or the pseudogene TRBV3-2) and TRBJ2-5; 10 bases agree with TRBD2. The CDR3 totals 15 residues. Looked up from germline, CDR1 is LGHDT and CDR2 is YNNKEL (reference sequence). Unmatched junction bases numbered 6, after V lost 3 bases and J lost 5 bases. This CDR3 reads CASSQKRGGRETQYF. In DNA form, the CDR3 reads TGTGCCAGCAGCCAGAAGCGGGGGGGCCGGGAGACCCAGTACTTC.

The chain carries TRBV15 and TRBJ2-7; D might be TRBD1 (5 bases). Between the trimmed V and J ends, which lost 5 bases and 0 bases, there was a span of 14 bases. CDR3 length: 15 residues. Germline CDR1 LNHNV, CDR2 YYDKDF (reference sequence). Written as DNA, the CDR3 is TGTGCCACCAGCGAATTAGACAGCTTCTCCTACGAGCAGTACGTC. It specifies CATSELDSFSYEQYV.

The J gene is TRBJ1-1, the V gene TRBV6-2 or TRBV6-3; TRBD1 might be the D (6 bases). Per the germline V gene, CDR1 is MNHEY and CDR2 is SVGEGT. Deletions cut 5 bases from V and 1 base from J, with 11 bases between. The CDR3 is 14 residues long. The CDR3 loop is CASSEGVTNTEAFF. CDR3 DNA sequence: TGTGCCAGCAGTGAGGGGGTTACGAACACTGAAGCTTTCTTT.

This chain connects TRBV24-1 to TRBJ1-5; 7 bases align to TRBD1. The CDR3 is made up of 16 amino acids. V lost 4 bases and J lost 8; bases outside the gene matches: 13. Per the germline V gene, CDR1 is KGHDR and CDR2 is SFDVKD. DNA of the CDR3: TGTGCCACCAGTGACTCGACGCAGGGGGGTGGAAAGCCCCAGCATTTT. This gives the protein CATSDSTQGGGKPQHF.

CDR3 protein: CASSFRDTDTQYF. CDR3 bases: TGCGCCAGCAGCTTCCGGGACACAGATACGCAGTATTTT. The chain combines TRBV5-1 with TRBJ2-3; a weak D match, TRBD2 (5 bases). The CDR3 spans 13 residues. With 2 bases removed from V and 2 bases from J, the gap between germline ends came to 6 bases. Germline-derived CDR1 and CDR2 are SGHRS and YFSETQ.

The chain employs TRBV7-2 and TRBJ1-4; 7 bases fit TRBD1. J gave up 8 bases and V 4 bases, and 7 bases lay outside the gene matches. Germline loops: CDR1 SGHTA, CDR2 FQGNSA. The CDR3 runs 14 residues. The CDR3 nucleotides are TGTGCCAGCAGCTCCGGGACAGTAAGCGAAAAACTGTTTTTT. Protein product: CASSSGTVSEKLFF. The whole variable domain, remainder taken from reference TRBV7-2 and TRBJ1-4, is GAGVSQSPSNKVTEKGKDVELRCDPISGHTALYWYRQSLGQGLEFLIYFQGNSAPDKSGLPSDRFSAERTGGSVSTLTIQRTQQEDSAVYLCASSSGTVSEKLFFGSGTQLSVL.